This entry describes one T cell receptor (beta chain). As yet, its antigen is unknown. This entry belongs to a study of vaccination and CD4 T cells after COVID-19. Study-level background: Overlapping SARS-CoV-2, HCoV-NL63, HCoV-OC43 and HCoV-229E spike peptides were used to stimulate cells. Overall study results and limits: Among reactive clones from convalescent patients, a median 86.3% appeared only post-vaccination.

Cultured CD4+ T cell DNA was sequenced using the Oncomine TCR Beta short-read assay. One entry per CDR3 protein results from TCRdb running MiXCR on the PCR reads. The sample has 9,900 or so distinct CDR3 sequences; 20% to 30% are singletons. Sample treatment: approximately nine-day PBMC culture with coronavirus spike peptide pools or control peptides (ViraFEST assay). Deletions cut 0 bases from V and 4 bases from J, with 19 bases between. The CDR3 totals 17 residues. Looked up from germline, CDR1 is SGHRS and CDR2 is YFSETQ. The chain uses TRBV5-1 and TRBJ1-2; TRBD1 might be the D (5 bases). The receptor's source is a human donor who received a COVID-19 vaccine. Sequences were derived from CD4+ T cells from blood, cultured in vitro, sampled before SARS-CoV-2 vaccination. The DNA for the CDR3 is TGCGCCAGCAGCTTGGGGCAGGCGTCCGACGGGGCCTATGGCTACACCTTC. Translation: CASSLGQASDGAYGYTF.